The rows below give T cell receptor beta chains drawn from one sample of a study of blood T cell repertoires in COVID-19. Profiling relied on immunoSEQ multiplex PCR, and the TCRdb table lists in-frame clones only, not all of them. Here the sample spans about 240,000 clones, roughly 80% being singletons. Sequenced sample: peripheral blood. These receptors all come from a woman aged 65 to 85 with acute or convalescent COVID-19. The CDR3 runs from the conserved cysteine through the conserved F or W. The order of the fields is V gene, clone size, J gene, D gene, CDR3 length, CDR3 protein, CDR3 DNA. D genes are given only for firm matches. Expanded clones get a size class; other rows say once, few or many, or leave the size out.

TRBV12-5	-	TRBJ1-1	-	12	CASFQEGTEAFF	TGTGCTAGTTTTCAGGAAGGCACTGAAGCTTTCTTT
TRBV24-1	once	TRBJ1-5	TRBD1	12	CATGDRDQPQHF	TGTGCCACCGGGGACAGGGATCAGCCCCAGCATTTT
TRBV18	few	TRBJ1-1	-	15	CASSYQGQFNTEAFF	TGTGCCAGCTCGTACCAGGGGCAGTTCAACACTGAAGCTTTCTTT
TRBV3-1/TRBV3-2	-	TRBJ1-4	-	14	CASTSPGSQEKLFF	TGTGCCAGCACCTCCCCCGGGAGTCAAGAAAAACTGTTTTTT
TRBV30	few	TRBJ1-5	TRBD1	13	CAWAGQGAQPQHF	TGTGCCTGGGCGGGACAGGGGGCTCAGCCCCAGCATTTT
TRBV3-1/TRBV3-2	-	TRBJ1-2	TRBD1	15	CASSQDSRTGGGYTF	TGTGCCAGCAGCCAAGATTCTCGGACAGGGGGCGGCTACACCTTC
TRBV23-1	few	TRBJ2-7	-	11	CASSRENEQYF	TGCGCCAGCAGTCGGGAGAACGAGCAGTACTTC
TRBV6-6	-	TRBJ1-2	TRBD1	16	CASSLRDRVLGYGYTF	TGTGCCAGCAGTCTCCGGGACAGGGTGTTAGGCTATGGCTACACCTTC
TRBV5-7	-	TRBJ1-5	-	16	CASSRGDPGENQPQHF	TGTGCCAGCAGCCGCGGGGATCCTGGGGAAAATCAGCCCCAGCATTTT
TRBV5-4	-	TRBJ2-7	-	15	CASSSPDRSSYEQYF	TGTGCCAGCAGCTCCCCCGACAGGAGCTCCTACGAGCAGTACTTC
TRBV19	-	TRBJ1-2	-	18	CASSSLTGKGLVNYGYTF	TGTGCCAGTAGTTCGCTTACAGGTAAAGGGCTGGTGAACTATGGCTACACCTTC
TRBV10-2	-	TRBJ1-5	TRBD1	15	CASRKDRENNQPQHF	TGCGCCAGCAGGAAAGACAGGGAAAACAATCAGCCCCAGCATTTT
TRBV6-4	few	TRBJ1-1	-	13	CASSEQGGAEAFF	TGTGCCAGCAGTGAACAGGGCGGCGCTGAAGCTTTCTTT
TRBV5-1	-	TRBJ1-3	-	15	CASSLETGIGNTIYF	TGCGCCAGCAGCTTGGAGACAGGAATTGGAAACACCATATATTTT
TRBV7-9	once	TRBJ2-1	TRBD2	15	CASSWTSGANNEQFF	TGTGCCAGCAGCTGGACTAGCGGGGCTAACAATGAGCAGTTCTTC
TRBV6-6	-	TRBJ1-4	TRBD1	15	CASSYGGTVNEKLFF	TGTGCCAGCAGTTACGGGGGGACAGTGAATGAAAAACTGTTTTTT
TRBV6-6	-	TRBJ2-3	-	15	CASSYPGQLTDTQYF	TGTGCCAGCAGTTACCCTGGACAGCTCACAGATACGCAGTATTTT
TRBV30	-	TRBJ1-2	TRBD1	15	CAWSALDRGIDGYTF	TGTGCCTGGAGTGCTCTAGACAGGGGAATCGATGGCTACACCTTC
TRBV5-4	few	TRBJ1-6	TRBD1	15	CASSSMGQGASPLHF	TGTGCCAGCAGCTCTATGGGGCAGGGGGCATCACCCCTCCACTTT
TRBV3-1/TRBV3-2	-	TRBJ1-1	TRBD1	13	CASSLTGGTEAFF	TGTGCCAGCAGCTTAACAGGGGGAACTGAAGCTTTCTTT
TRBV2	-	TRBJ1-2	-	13	CASKRGTNYGYTF	TGTGCCAGCAAAAGGGGCACTAACTATGGCTACACCTTC
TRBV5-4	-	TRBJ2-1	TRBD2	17	CASSLAGASGLYNEQFF	TGTGCCAGCAGCTTGGCCGGGGCTAGCGGGTTATACAATGAGCAGTTCTTC
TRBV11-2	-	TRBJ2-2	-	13	CASSLAGAGELFF	TGTGCCAGCAGCCTGGCGGGGGCAGGGGAGCTGTTTTTT
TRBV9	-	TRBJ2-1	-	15	CASSDRVRSYNEQFF	TGTGCCAGCAGCGACAGGGTCAGGTCCTACAATGAGCAGTTCTTC
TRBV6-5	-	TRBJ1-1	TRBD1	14	CASRVQGADTEAFF	TGTGCCAGCAGGGTACAGGGGGCTGACACTGAAGCTTTCTTT
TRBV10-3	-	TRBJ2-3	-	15	CAISDKGLPTDTQYF	TGTGCCATCAGTGACAAGGGACTCCCCACAGATACGCAGTATTTT
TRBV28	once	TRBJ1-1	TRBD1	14	CASSFRGPNTEAFF	TGTGCCAGCAGTTTCAGGGGGCCGAACACTGAAGCTTTCTTT
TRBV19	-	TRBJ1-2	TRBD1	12	CASSQQGGGYTF	TGTGCCAGTAGTCAACAGGGGGGTGGCTACACCTTC
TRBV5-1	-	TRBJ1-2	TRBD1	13	CASSPGTGGGYTF	TGCGCCAGCAGCCCCGGGACAGGGGGTGGCTACACCTTC
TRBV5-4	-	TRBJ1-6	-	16	CASSLWSAGINSPLHF	TGTGCCAGCAGCTTGTGGTCGGCAGGAATCAATTCACCCCTCCACTTT
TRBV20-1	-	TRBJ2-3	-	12	CSASRSQSTQYF	TGCAGTGCTAGTCGTAGCCAGTCGACGCAGTATTTT
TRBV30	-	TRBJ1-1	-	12	CAWSVTSLEAFF	TGTGCCTGGAGTGTGACCTCACTAGAAGCTTTCTTT
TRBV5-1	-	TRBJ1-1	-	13	CASSPYRVTEAFF	TGCGCCAGCAGCCCCTACAGGGTCACTGAAGCTTTCTTT
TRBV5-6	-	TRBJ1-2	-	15	CASSSLVEFPHGYTF	TGTGCCAGCAGCTCTCTCGTAGAATTCCCCCATGGCTACACCTTC
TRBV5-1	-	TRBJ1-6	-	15	CASSSGGANNSPLHF	TGCGCCAGCAGCTCCGGAGGGGCCAATAATTCACCCCTCCACTTT